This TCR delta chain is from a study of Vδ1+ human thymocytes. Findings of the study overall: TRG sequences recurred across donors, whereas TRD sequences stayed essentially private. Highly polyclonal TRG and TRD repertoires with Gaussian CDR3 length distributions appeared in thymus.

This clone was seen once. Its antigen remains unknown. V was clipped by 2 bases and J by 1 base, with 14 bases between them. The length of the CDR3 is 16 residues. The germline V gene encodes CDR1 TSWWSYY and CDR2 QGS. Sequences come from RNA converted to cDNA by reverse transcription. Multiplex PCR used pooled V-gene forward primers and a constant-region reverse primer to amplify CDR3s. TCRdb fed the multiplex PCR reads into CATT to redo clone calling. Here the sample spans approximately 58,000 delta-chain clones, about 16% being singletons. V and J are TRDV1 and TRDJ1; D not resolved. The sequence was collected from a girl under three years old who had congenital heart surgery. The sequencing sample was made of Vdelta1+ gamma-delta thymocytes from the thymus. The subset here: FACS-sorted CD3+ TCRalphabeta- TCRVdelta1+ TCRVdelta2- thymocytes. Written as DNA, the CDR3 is TGTGCTCTTGGGGAAAGCCGAAGGTCACTCACCGATAAACTCATCTTT. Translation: CALGESRRSLTDKLIF.